The rows below give T cell receptor beta chains drawn from one sample of a study of tumor-infiltrating lymphocytes in primary liver carcinoma. TCRdb independently ran MiXCR on the multiplex PCR reads; one entry per CDR3 protein. The sample has about 200,000 distinct CDR3 sequences; 85% are singletons. Sample: tumor tissue from primary liver carcinoma. The receptors originated from a man aged 35-49 years with primary liver carcinoma and hepatitis B virus infection. CDR3s include the opening cysteine and the closing phenylalanine or tryptophan. The order of the fields is CDR3 DNA, CDR3 protein, D gene, J gene, V gene, clone size. The D gene is left open where the match is weak. Size is stated for part of the rows, as once, few or many counts, or as a class when the clone is expanded.

TGTGCCAGCAGACGAGACAGGGGAATGGGAGCTTTTTTT CASRRDRGMGAFF TRBD1 TRBJ1-1 TRBV5-6 .
TGTGCCACTCAACAAGGGGTGACTTCCTACGATCAGTACTTC CATQQGVTSYDQYF . TRBJ2-7 TRBV11-3 .
TGTGCCAGCAGTGGCCTGGACAGGAGTGCAACTAATGAAAAGCTGTTTTTT CASSGLDRSATNEKLFF TRBD1 TRBJ1-4 TRBV28 once
TGTGCCAGCAGTTTAAAGGGTACTGAAAAACTGTTTTTT CASSLKGTEKLFF . TRBJ1-4 TRBV12-3/TRBV12-4 .
TGTGCCAGCAGTTTACCCAGACCAGGGGAAGAGATCCAGTACTTC CASSLPRPGEEIQYF . TRBJ2-5 TRBV28 .
TGTGCCTGCAGCTCACGATGGGCAGGGGAAAACGAGCAGTACTTC CACSSRWAGENEQYF . TRBJ2-7 TRBV11-2 .
TGCGGCGTTGGACTAGTGGGAGGGTTCTACGATGAGCAGTTCTTC CGVGLVGGFYDEQFF TRBD2 TRBJ2-1 TRBV29-1 once
TGTATCAGCAGCCAAGCGACTAGCGGGCTCAGCTCCTACAATGAGCAGTCCTTC CISSQATSGLSSYNEQSF TRBD2 TRBJ2-1 TRBV4-2 .
TGCAGCGTGGTCACGGGGGACACCGGGGAGCTGTTTTTT CSVVTGDTGELFF . TRBJ2-2 TRBV29-1 .
TGTGTTAGCAGCTTTCCCGGGAGTAGCGGGATCAAAAACATTCAGTACTTC CVSSFPGSSGIKNIQYF TRBD2 TRBJ2-4 TRBV11-1 .
TGCAGCGTTGAAGCGGTCAGGAGGCTAGCAGAGACCCAGTACTTC CSVEAVRRLAETQYF . TRBJ2-5 TRBV29-1 .
TGTGCCAGCAACCCCCACCTACGAGGAGGCACAGGGCCTCAGACCCAGCATTTT CASNPHLRGGTGPQTQHF . TRBJ1-5 TRBV4-2 .
TGCAGCGTTGGGATTAGCGCGCCGAACACCGTGGAGCTGTTTTTT CSVGISAPNTVELFF . TRBJ2-2 TRBV29-1 once
TGTAGCGTACGATCAAGGGGCGCCTATGGCTACACCTTC CSVRSRGAYGYTF . TRBJ1-2 TRBV29-1 few
TGTGCCAGCAGCCTCCGGCCCGGGACTCCAGAGACCCAGTATTTC CASSLRPGTPETQYF . TRBJ2-5 TRBV13 .
TGCGCCAGCAGCCTAGAAAGGACTAGCGGGAGTCTATACGAGCACTACTTC CASSLERTSGSLYEHYF TRBD2 TRBJ2-7 TRBV4-1 .
TGTACCAGCAGTCCACGGGACAGGGCAACGACCGGGGAGCTGTTTTTT CTSSPRDRATTGELFF TRBD1 TRBJ2-2 TRBV6-2/TRBV6-3 .
TGTGCCAGCAGCTTAACCGGAAGAACTGAAGCTTTCTTT CASSLTGRTEAFF . TRBJ1-1 TRBV7-3 .
TGTGCCATCAGTGACGCCGGGACAGCTGATCAGCCCCAGCATTTT CAISDAGTADQPQHF TRBD1 TRBJ1-5 TRBV24-1 .
TGTGCCAGCAGTGGGCCACGGGGAATTAGCAATCAGCCCCAGCATTTT CASSGPRGISNQPQHF . TRBJ1-5 TRBV6-1 once
TGTGCCAGCAGCTTCACATGTCAAACAAATACGCAGTATTTT CASSFTCQTNTQYF . TRBJ2-3 TRBV5-5 .
TGTGCCAGCAGCTATCTAGCTGGAGGGTCCTACAAAGAGCAGTTCTTC CASSYLAGGSYKEQFF . TRBJ2-1 TRBV7-8 .
TGTGCCAGCAGCTTAGCGGAACGGAACTATGGCTACACCTTC CASSLAERNYGYTF . TRBJ1-2 TRBV7-8 .
TGTGCCAGAAGCCAAGATAAGAGGAGCGGCTACGAGCAGTGCTTC CARSQDKRSGYEQCF . TRBJ2-7 TRBV4-2 .
TGTGCTAGTAGCTTAGTCAGACTAGCGGGATGGCCGATCGCAGATACGCAGTATTTT CASSLVRLAGWPIADTQYF TRBD2 TRBJ2-3 TRBV11-2 few
TGTGCCAACAGCCCCGCGACGGGAGTCCCAGATACACAGTATTTT CANSPATGVPDTQYF . TRBJ2-3 TRBV10-3 .
TGTGCCGGCAGCTTAGAACTAGCGGGAGAGTCGGAGACCCAGTACTTC CAGSLELAGESETQYF TRBD2 TRBJ2-5 TRBV5-4 .
TGTGTCAGCAGATCCCAATCCCCCGGGACAGGGATGTACGAGCGGTACTTC CVSRSQSPGTGMYERYF TRBD1 TRBJ2-7 TRBV6-2/TRBV6-3 .
TGTGCCATCAGCCCGGGACTAGCGAGGAACTACAATGAGCAGTTTTTC CAISPGLARNYNEQFF TRBD2 TRBJ2-1 TRBV10-3 .
TGTGCCAGCAGTACAGGGGGGACTACTGAAGCTTCGTTT CASSTGGTTEASF TRBD1 TRBJ1-1 TRBV6-6 .
TGCAGTACTAGAGATGTCAGGGAACAAGAGACCCAGTACTTC CSTRDVREQETQYF . TRBJ2-5 TRBV20-1 .
TGTGCCAGCAGCTTGGATAGGCGAGAGACCCAGTACTTC CASSLDRRETQYF . TRBJ2-5 TRBV5-4 many
TGTGCCAGTAGGCTAGGGGTCAACTATGGCTACACCTTC CASRLGVNYGYTF . TRBJ1-2 TRBV6-5 once
TGTGCCAGCTCACGAATAGGGGCGAGCACAGATACGCAGTATTTT CASSRIGASTDTQYF . TRBJ2-3 TRBV18 .
TGTGCCAGCACGACCCCGGGACTAGCGGTAATCAATGAGCGGTTCTTC CASTTPGLAVINERFF TRBD2 TRBJ2-1 TRBV5-6 .
TGTGCCATCAGTTTATTGAGCGGGCCCCTAACTGCCCAATACTTC CAISLLSGPLTAQYF . TRBJ2-5 TRBV12-3/TRBV12-4 once
TGTGCCATCAATGAGTCGACGGTAAACACTGAAGCTTTCTTT CAINESTVNTEAFF . TRBJ1-1 TRBV10-3 .
TGCAGCGCCATGACATCTGAGGCCGGCACTCCCTATGAGCAGTACTTC CSAMTSEAGTPYEQYF . TRBJ2-7 TRBV29-1 .
TGTGCCATCAGTGAGCAACAGGGGAACACCGGGGAGCTGTTTTTT CAISEQQGNTGELFF . TRBJ2-2 TRBV10-3 many
TGCGCCAGCAGCTTAGGGGGCGCGGACGAGCAGTACTTC CASSLGGADEQYF TRBD1 TRBJ2-7 TRBV5-1 many
TGTGCCAGCAGCCAAGAAAAAAGAGGGGGCCTAAGCAATCAGCCCCAGCATTTT CASSQEKRGGLSNQPQHF TRBD1 TRBJ1-5 TRBV4-2 few
TGTGCCAGCTGCACAGTGGGGACTAATGAAGCTTTCTTT CASCTVGTNEAFF . TRBJ1-1 TRBV6-6 .
TGTGCCAGCAGTTTTAGCGGGAGCCAAAAGTACGAGCAGTACTTC CASSFSGSQKYEQYF TRBD2 TRBJ2-7 TRBV28 many
TGTGCCAGCAGCCAACCGGGACTAGCGGGAGGCGGTGAGCAGTTCTTC CASSQPGLAGGGEQFF TRBD2 TRBJ2-1 TRBV7-9 few